This T cell receptor (beta chain) was sequenced in a study of T cell changes during pregnancy in multiple sclerosis. Germline V lookup: CDR1 SGHAT, CDR2 FQNNGV. The germline V and J ends were trimmed by 0 bases and 5 bases, with 10 bases remaining between them. The CDR3 totals 14 residues. The data were produced by immunoSEQ multiplex PCR, yet TCRdb's version contains in-frame clones alone and is incomplete. The sample yields about 42,000 clones, approximately 80% seen once. The TCR comes from a female donor with multiple sclerosis, enrolled in a pregnancy study. The chain links TRBV11-2 to TRBJ1-2, with a possible D match to TRBD1 (6 bases). The material was CD4+ T cells from peripheral blood mononuclear cells, obtained before pregnancy. Written as DNA, the CDR3 is TGTGCCAGCAGCTTAGATCAGGGGCTATATGGCTACACCTTC. Translation gives CASSLDQGLYGYTF.